A single TCR beta chain is shown here with its context. These data belong to a study of blood T cell repertoires in COVID-19. About the research overall: The United States, Italy and Spain provided the acute and convalescent COVID-19 samples. Nucleic acid was either cDNA or gDNA, and it came from T cells, B-cell-depleted T cells, or PBMCs.

The CDR3 spans 15 residues. Germline V gene data show CDR1 as MNHEY and CDR2 as SMNVEV (reference sequence). V lost 7 bases and J lost 8; bases outside the gene matches: 11. In the authors' workflow: It was from reference gene primer amplification that nucleated cell counts were estimated. This table comes from immunoSEQ multiplex PCR, and its TCRdb copy is limited to in-frame clones, with some not included. The DNA gave D and trimming, while V, J and clone size come from that table. This sample has around 260,000 clones, with around nine tenths found just once. This rearrangement joins TRBV27 to TRBJ1-4; 9 bases fit TRBD1. This sequence was found in a man in his forties or fifties who had recovered from COVID-19. Input material: peripheral blood. CDR3 sequence (DNA): TGTGCCAGCACGGTACAGGGGGCAAGGGGGGAAAAACTGTTTTTT. Its protein is CASTVQGARGEKLFF.